This T cell receptor beta chain was profiled in a study of blood T cell repertoires in COVID-19. Authors' methods: Reference gene primer amplification gave nucleated cell count estimates. The method was immunoSEQ multiplex PCR; TCRdb's version includes in-frame clones alone and lacks a portion of them. The V and J calls and clone size are taken from that table; D and trimming were inferred from the DNA. Here the sample spans approximately 200,000 clones, about 81% being singletons. Seattle researchers signed up patients amid active infection and tracked them longitudinally. This CDR3 region has 15 residues. Germline loops: CDR1 SGHDN, CDR2 FVKESK. J was trimmed by 7 bases and V by 1 base; bases with no gene match: 4.

The chain carries TRBV14 and TRBJ2-1; TRBD1 matches 10 bases. The sample consisted of peripheral blood. The clonotype originates from a woman older than 75 with COVID-19, enrolled during active disease. CDR3 coding DNA: TGTGCCAGCAGCCAAGGGACAGGGGGGCTTAATGAGCAGTTCTTC. It yields the protein CASSQGTGGLNEQFF. Filled out from reference TRBV14 and TRBJ2-1, the complete variable domain reads EAGVTQFPSHSVIEKGQTVTLRCDPISGHDNLYWYRRVMGKEIKFLLHFVKESKQDESGMPNNRFLAERTGGTYSTLKVQPAELEDSGVYFCASSQGTGGLNEQFFGPGTRLTVL.